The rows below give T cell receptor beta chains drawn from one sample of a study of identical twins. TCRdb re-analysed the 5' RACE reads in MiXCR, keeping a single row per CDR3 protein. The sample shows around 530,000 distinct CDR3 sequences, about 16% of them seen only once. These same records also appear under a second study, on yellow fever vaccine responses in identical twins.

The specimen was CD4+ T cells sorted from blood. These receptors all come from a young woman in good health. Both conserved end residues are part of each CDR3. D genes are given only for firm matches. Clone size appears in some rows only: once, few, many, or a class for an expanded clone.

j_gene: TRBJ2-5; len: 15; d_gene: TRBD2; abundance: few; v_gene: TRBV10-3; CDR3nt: TGTGCCATAGGGACTAGCGGGGTCCGTCGAGAGACCCAGTACTTC; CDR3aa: CAIGTSGVRRETQYF
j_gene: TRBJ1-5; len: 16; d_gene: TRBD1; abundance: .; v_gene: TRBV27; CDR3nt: TGTGCCAGCAGTTCCCTCCCGCAGGGGGGGAATCAGCCCCAGCATTTT; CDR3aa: CASSSLPQGGNQPQHF
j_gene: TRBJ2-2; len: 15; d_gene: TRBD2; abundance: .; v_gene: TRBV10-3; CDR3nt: TGTGCCATCAGCGGACTAGCGGGAGGGACCGGGGAGCTGTTTTTT; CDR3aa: CAISGLAGGTGELFF
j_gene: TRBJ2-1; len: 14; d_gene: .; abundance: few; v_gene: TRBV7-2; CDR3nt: TGTGCCAGCAGCCACCAGGGTACTGGTAATGAGCAGTTCTTC; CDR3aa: CASSHQGTGNEQFF
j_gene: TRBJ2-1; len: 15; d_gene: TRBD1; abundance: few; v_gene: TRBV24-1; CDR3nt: TGTGCCACCAGTCCTGCGGGGACAGGGCGTAATGAGCAGTTCTTC; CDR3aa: CATSPAGTGRNEQFF
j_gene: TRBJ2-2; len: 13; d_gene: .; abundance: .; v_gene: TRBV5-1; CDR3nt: TGCGCCAGCAGCGAGCCAGGGACCGGGGAGCTGTTTTTT; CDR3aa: CASSEPGTGELFF
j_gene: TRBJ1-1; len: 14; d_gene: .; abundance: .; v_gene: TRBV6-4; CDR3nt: TGTGCCAGCAATCTTCAGGGGCTGAAGACTGAAGCTTTCTTT; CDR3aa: CASNLQGLKTEAFF
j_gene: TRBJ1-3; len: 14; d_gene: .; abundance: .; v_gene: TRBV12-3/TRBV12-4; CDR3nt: TGTGCCAGCAGTTTCGGGGGCACCTCAAACACCATATATTTT; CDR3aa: CASSFGGTSNTIYF
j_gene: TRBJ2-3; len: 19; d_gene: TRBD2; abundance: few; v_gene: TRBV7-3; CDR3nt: TGTGCCAGCAGCGAACCGGGACTAGCGGGACACGAATACACAGATACGCAGTATTTT; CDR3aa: CASSEPGLAGHEYTDTQYF
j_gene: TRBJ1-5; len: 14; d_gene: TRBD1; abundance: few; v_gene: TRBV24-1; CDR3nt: TGTGCCACCAGGGGGACAGGAACTAATCAGCCCCAGCATTTT; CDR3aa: CATRGTGTNQPQHF
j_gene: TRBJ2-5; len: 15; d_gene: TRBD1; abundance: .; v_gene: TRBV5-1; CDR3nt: TGCGCCAGCAGCCGCTTCGACAGGGACCAAGAGACCCAGTACTTC; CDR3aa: CASSRFDRDQETQYF
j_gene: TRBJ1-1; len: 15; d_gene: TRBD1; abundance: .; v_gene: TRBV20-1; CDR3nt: TGCAGTGCAAGGAGGGGGACAGCAATTAACACTGAAGCTTTCTTT; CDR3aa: CSARRGTAINTEAFF
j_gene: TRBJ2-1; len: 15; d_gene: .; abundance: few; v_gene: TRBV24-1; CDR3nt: TGTGCCACCAGTGACCCAGAAGCCCCATACAATGAGCAGTTCTTC; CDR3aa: CATSDPEAPYNEQFF
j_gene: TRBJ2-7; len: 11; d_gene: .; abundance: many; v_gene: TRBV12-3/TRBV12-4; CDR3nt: TGTGCCAGCAGTTTCCGACACGAGCAGTACTTC; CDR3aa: CASSFRHEQYF
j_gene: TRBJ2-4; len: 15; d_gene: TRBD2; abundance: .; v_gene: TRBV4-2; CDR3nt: TGTGCCAGCAGCAGACTAGCGGGAGAGGAAAACATTCAGTACTTC; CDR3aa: CASSRLAGEENIQYF
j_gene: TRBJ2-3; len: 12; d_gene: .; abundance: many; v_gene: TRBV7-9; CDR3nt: TGTGCCAGCAGCTCAGGAGGGGATACGCAGTATTTT; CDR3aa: CASSSGGDTQYF
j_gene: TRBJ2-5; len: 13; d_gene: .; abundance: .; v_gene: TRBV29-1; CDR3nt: TGCAGCGTTGTAAAAGGCGCCCAAGAGACCCAGTACTTC; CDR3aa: CSVVKGAQETQYF
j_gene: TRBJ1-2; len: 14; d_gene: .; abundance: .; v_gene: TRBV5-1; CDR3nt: TGCGCCAGCAGCTTGGGGGGACTTGGGAATGGCTACACCTTC; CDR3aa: CASSLGGLGNGYTF
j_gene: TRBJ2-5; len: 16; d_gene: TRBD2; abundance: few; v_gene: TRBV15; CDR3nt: TGTGCCACCAGCAGACAAGGACTAGCGGTCCAAGAGACCCAGTACTTC; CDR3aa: CATSRQGLAVQETQYF
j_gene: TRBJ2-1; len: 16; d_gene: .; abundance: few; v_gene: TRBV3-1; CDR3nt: TGTGCCAGCAGCCTATACAGGGCGCTTCCTTACAATGAGCAGTTCTTC; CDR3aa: CASSLYRALPYNEQFF
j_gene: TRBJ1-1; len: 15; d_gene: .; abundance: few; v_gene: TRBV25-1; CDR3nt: TGTGCCAGCAGTGAAGGGGGGCGCGGGAACACTGAAGCTTTCTTT; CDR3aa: CASSEGGRGNTEAFF
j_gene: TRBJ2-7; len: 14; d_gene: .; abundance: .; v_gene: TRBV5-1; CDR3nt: TGCGCCAGCGGGACCGACAGTCTATCCTACGAGCAGTACTTC; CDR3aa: CASGTDSLSYEQYF
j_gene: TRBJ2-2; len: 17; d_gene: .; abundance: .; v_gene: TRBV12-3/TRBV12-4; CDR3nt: TGTGCCAGCAGTTTAGGGTCGTTGGGAGAAGGGACCGGGGAGCTGTTTTTT; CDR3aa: CASSLGSLGEGTGELFF
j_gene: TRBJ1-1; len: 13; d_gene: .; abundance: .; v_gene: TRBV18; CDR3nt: TGTGCCAGCTCAATGGGGGAGAACACTGAAGCTTTCTTT; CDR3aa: CASSMGENTEAFF
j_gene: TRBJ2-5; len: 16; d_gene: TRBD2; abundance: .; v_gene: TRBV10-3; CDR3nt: TGTGCCATCAGGCCCGGACTAGCGGGAGCACAAGAGACCCAGTACTTC; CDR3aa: CAIRPGLAGAQETQYF
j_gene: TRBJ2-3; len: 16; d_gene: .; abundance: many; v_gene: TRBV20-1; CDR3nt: TGCAGTGCTAGAGTTACAGGGAGTCTGAGCACAGATACGCAGTATTTT; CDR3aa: CSARVTGSLSTDTQYF
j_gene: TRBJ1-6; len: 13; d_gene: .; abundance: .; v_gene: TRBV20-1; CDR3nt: TGCAGTGCTAGGGGGGGACTAAATTCACCCCTCCACTTT; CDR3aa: CSARGGLNSPLHF
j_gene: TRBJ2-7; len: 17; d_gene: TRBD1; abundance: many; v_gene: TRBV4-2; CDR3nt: TGTGCCAGCAGCCGCAAGGGTGGGACAGGGTACTCCTACGAGCAGTACTTC; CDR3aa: CASSRKGGTGYSYEQYF
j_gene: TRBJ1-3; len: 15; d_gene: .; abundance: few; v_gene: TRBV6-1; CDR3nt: TGTGCCAGCAGCCAAGGACAGCCCTCTGGAAACACCATATATTTT; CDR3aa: CASSQGQPSGNTIYF
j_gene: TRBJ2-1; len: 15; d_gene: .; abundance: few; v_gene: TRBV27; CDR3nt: TGTGCCAGCAGTTTATTACGGGGCTCCTACAATGAGCAGTTCTTC; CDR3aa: CASSLLRGSYNEQFF
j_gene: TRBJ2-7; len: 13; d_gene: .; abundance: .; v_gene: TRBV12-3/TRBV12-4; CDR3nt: TGTGCCAGTAAAGCTACCCAGACGGGAGAGCAGTACTTC; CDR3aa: CASKATQTGEQYF
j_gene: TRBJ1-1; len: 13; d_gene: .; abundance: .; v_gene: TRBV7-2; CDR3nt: TGTGCCAGCAGCTTGATGGGTAAGCTGGAAGCTTTCTTT; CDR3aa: CASSLMGKLEAFF
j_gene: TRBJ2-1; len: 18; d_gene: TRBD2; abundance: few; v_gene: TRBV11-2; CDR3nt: TGTGCCAGCAGCTTATTTTACCTAAGACTAGCGGGAGACAATGAGCAGTTCTTC; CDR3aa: CASSLFYLRLAGDNEQFF
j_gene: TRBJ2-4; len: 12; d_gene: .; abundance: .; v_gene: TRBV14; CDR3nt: TGTGCCAGCAGCCGGAACAGGGAACGGCAGTACTTC; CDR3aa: CASSRNRERQYF
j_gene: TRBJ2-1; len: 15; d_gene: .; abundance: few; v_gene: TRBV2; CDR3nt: TGTGCCAGCGAAAGGGGGACAACAACCTACAATGAGCAGTTCTTC; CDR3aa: CASERGTTTYNEQFF
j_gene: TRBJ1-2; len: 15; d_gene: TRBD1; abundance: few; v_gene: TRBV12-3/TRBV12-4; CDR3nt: TGTGCCAGCAGGAACCGGGACAGGCCTAACTATGGCTACACCTTC; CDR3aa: CASRNRDRPNYGYTF
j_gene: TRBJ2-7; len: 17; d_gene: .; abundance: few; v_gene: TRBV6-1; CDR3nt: TGTGCCAGCAGTGCCCTCGGAGCGGGCACCCACTCCTACGAGCAGTACTTC; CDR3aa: CASSALGAGTHSYEQYF
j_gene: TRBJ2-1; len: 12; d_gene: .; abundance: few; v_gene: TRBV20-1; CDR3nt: TGCAGTGTTCCCCCCCGGGACAATGAGCAGTTCTTC; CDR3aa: CSVPPRDNEQFF
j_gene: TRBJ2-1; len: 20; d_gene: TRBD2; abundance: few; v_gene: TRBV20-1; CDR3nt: TGCAGTGCTAGGTCCCAGGCCGGGACTAGCGGGAGGAGCTCCTACAATGAGCAGTTCTTC; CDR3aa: CSARSQAGTSGRSSYNEQFF
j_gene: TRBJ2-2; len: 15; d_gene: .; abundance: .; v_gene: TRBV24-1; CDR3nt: TGTGCCACCAGTGACCCTGCGGTTGGCACCGGGGAGCTGTTTTTT; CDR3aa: CATSDPAVGTGELFF
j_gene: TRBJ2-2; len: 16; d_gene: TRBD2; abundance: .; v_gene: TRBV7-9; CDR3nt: TGTGCCAGCAGCCGATGGGGGGAGGGCCGGACCGGGGAGCTGTTTTTT; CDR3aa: CASSRWGEGRTGELFF
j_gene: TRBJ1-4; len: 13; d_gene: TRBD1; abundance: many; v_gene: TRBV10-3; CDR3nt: TGTGCCATCAGGGGGACAGAAAATGAAAAACTGTTTTTT; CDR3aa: CAIRGTENEKLFF
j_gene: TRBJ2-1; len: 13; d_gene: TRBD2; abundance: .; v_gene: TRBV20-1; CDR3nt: TGCAGTGCTACAGTAGCGGGAACAAATGAGCAGTTCTTC; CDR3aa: CSATVAGTNEQFF
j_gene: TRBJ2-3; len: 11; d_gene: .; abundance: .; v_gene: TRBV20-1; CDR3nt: TGCAGTGCTAGGGGACCAGATACGCAGTATTTT; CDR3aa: CSARGPDTQYF
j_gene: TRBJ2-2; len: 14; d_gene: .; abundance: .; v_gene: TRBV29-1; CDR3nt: TGCAGCGTTCTCTCGGGGGAGAACACCGGGGAGCTGTTTTTT; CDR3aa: CSVLSGENTGELFF
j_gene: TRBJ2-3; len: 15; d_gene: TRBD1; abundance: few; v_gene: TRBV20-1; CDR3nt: TGCAGTGCCTTGGCGCGGGACAGGGAGGCAGATACGCAGTATTTT; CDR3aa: CSALARDREADTQYF
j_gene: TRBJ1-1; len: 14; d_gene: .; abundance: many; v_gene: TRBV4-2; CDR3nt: TGTGCCAGCAGCCAGAATACAGGGAACACTGAAGCTTTCTTT; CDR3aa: CASSQNTGNTEAFF
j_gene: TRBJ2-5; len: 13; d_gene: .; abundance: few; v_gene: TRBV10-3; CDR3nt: TGTGCCATCAGTGACAAGGGCCAAGAGACCCAGTACTTC; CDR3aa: CAISDKGQETQYF
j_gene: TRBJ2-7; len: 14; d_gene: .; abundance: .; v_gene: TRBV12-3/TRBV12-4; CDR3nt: TGTGCCAGCAGCCCGAAGACGGTAGCCTACGAGCAGTACTTC; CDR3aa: CASSPKTVAYEQYF
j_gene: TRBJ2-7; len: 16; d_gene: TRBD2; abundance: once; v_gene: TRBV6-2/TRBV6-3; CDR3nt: TGTGCCAGCAGCCGGCCCTTAGCGGGAACGGGGTACGAGCAGTACTTC; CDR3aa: CASSRPLAGTGYEQYF
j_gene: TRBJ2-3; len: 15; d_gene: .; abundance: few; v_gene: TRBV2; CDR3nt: TGTGCCAGCAGCCCCGGGACTCTTCGCACAGATACGCAGTATTTT; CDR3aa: CASSPGTLRTDTQYF
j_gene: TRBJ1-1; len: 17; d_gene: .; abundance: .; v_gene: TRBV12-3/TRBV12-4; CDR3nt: TGTGCCAGCAGGAATGGGCAGGGTGGGCTTGCGAACACTGAAGCTTTCTTT; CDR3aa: CASRNGQGGLANTEAFF
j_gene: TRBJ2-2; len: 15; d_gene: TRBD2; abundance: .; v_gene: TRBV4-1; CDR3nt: TGCGCCAGCAGCCAAGGGACTAGTCTCACCGGGGAGCTGTTTTTT; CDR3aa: CASSQGTSLTGELFF
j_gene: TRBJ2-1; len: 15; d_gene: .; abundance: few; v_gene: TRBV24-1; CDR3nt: TGTGCCACCAGCGGCGACAGGAAACCTGGAAATGAGCAGTTCTTC; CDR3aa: CATSGDRKPGNEQFF
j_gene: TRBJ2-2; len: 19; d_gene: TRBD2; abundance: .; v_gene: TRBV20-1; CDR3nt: TGCAGTGCTAGAGGGATAGCGGGGGGCCCTGAAAAAAACACCGGGGAGCTGTTTTTT; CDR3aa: CSARGIAGGPEKNTGELFF
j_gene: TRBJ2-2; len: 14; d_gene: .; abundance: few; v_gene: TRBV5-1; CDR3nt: TGCGCCAGCAGCCGGGACGGGTGGTCCGGGGAGCTGTTTTTT; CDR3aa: CASSRDGWSGELFF
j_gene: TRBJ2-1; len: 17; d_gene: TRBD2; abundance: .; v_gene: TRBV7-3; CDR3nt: TGTGCCAGCAGCTTAAAGTCTAGCGGGAGGGCCTACAATGAGCAGTTCTTC; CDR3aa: CASSLKSSGRAYNEQFF